This passage covers 6 T cell receptor beta chains from one sample sequenced in a study of shared clonotypes between healthy human individuals. TCRdb's copy holds only in-frame clones and misses some; the assay was immunoSEQ multiplex PCR. Of roughly 2,500,000 clones in the sample, under 95% are singletons; the top ten hold 0.36%. The sample taken for sequencing was naive CD4+ T cells from PBMCs. Subset reported: CD45RA+ positively selected. These receptors all come from a man aged 18 to 29 in good health. Some clones in this sample may be carry-over from other donors' samples.

Comments on this clone: Other DNA variants within this sample encode the same CDR3. V and J are TRBV7-2 and TRBJ1-5, with D uncertain. V gave up 3 bases and J gave up 4 bases, with 4 bases separating them. In germline, CDR1 is SGHTA, CDR2 FQGNSA. The CDR3 length is 12 residues. CDR3 in amino acids: CASSFQNQPQHF. CDR3 sequence (DNA): TGTGCCAGCAGCTTTCAGAATCAGCCCCAGCATTTT.

In its sample, this clone was seen a few times. The chain employs TRBV6-1 and TRBJ1-5, with D unresolved. CDR3 length: 13 residues. Trimming shortened V by 5 bases and J by 5 bases, and 10 bases separated the two germline ends. Germline V gene lookup returns CDR1 MNHNS and CDR2 SASEGT. CDR3 bases: TGTGCCAGCAGTCCCTCGGAGGATCAGCCCCAGCATTTT. Protein: CASSPSEDQPQHF.

V gene TRBV25-1 combines with J gene TRBJ2-7; a possible D gene is TRBD2 (6 bases). V was clipped by 5 bases and J by 5 bases, with 13 bases between them. This CDR3 is built from 13 residues. CDR1 and CDR2 (germline): MGHDK, SYGVNS. The chain's CDR3 is CASSPRGGDEQYF. The CDR3 DNA reads as TGTGCCAGCAGTCCACGAGGAGGGGACGAGCAGTACTTC.

This clone was found once. The V call is TRBV6-5, the J call TRBJ2-7, with 9 bases aligning to TRBD1. Germline V gene lookup returns CDR1 MNHEY and CDR2 SVGAGI. The CDR3 consists of 15 residues. The V and J ends lost 2 bases and 5 bases, in that order; junction bases with no gene match: 7. CDR3 bases: TGTGCCAGCAGTTACCTCGGGACAGGGTCAAACGAGCAGTACTTC. As protein: CASSYLGTGSNEQYF.

The chain couples TRBV9 to TRBJ1-5, with TRBD1 as a possible D gene (6 bases). Germline-derived CDR1 and CDR2 are SGDLS and YYNGEE. Trimming left V 4 bases short and J 6 bases short, with 11 bases between. This CDR3 contains 13 residues. DNA for the CDR3: TGTGCCAGCAGCAAACAGGGTTCTCAGCCCCAGCATTTT. Its translation is CASSKQGSQPQHF.

The chain has TRBV27 and TRBJ2-5, with 7 bases that match TRBD1. The trim removed 5 bases at V and 4 bases at J, leaving 4 bases unmatched. Germline V gives CDR1 MNHEY, CDR2 SMNVEV (reference sequence). This CDR3 comprises 13 residues. CDR3 in amino acids: CASSPWDRETQYF. The CDR3 DNA reads TGTGCCAGCAGTCCCTGGGACAGAGAGACCCAGTACTTC.